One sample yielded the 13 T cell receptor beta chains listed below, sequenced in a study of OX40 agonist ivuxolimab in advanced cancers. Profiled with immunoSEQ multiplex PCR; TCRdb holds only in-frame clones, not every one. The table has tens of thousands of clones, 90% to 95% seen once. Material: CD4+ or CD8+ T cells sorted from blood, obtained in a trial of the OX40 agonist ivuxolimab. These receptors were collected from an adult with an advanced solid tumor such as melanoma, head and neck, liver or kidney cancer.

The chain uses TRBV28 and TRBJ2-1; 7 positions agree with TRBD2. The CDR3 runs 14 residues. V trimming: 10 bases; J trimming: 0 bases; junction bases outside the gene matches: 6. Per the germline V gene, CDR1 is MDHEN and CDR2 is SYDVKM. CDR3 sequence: CATLAESSYNEQFF. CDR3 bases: TGTGCCACCCTAGCGGAAAGCTCCTACAATGAGCAGTTCTTC.

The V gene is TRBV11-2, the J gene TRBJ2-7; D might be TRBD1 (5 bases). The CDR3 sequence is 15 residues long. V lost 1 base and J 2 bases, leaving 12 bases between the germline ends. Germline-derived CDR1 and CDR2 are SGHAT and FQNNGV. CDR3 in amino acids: CASSLGMGQAYEQYF. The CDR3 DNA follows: TGTGCCAGCAGCTTAGGTATGGGGCAGGCCTACGAGCAGTACTTC.

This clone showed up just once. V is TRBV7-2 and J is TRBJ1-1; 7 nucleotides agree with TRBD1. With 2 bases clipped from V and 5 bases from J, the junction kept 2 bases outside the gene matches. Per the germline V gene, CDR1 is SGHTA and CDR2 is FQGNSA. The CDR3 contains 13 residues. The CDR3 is CASSLTGVTEAFF. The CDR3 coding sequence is TGTGCCAGCAGCTTAACAGGGGTGACTGAAGCTTTCTTT. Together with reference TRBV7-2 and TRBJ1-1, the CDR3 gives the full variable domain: GAGVSQSPSNKVTEKGKDVELRCDPISGHTALYWYRQSLGQGLEFLIYFQGNSAPDKSGLPSDRFSAERTGGSVSTLTIQRTQQEDSAVYLCASSLTGVTEAFFGQGTRLTVV.

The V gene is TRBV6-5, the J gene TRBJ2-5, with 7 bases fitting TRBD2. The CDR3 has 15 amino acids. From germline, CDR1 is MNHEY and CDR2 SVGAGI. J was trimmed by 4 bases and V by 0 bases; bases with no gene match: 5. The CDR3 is CASSYSGGSGETQYF. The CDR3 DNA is TGTGCCAGCAGTTACTCGGGGGGGTCGGGAGAGACCCAGTACTTC.

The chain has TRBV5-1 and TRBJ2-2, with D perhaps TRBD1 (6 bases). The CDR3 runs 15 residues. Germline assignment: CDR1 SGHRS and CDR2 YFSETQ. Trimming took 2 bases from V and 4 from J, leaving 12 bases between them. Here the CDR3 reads CASSLQGSGTGELFF. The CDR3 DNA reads TGCGCCAGCAGCTTACAGGGTTCAGGCACCGGGGAGCTGTTTTTT.

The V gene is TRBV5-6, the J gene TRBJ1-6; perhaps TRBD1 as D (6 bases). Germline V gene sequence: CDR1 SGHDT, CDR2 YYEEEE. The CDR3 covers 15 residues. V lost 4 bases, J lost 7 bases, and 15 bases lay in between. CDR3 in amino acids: CASSRWGPPNSPLHF. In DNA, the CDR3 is TGTGCCAGCAGCCGATGGGGGCCCCCGAATTCACCCCTCCACTTT.

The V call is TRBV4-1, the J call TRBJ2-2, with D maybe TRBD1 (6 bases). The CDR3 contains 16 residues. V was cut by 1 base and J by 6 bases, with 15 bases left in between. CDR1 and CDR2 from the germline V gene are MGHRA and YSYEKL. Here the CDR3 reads CASSQVELWGPGELFF. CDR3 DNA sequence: TGCGCCAGCAGCCAAGTCGAGCTGTGGGGGCCCGGGGAGCTGTTTTTT.

DNA for the CDR3: TGTGCCAGTAGTATTAGTGGCGAGCAGTACTTC. It is translated as CASSISGEQYF. The gene calls are TRBV19 and TRBJ2-7, with no clear D. The CDR3 covers 11 residues. Germline loops: CDR1 LNHDA, CDR2 SQIVND (reference sequence). Trimming shortened V by 3 bases and J by 6 bases, and 6 bases separated the two germline ends.

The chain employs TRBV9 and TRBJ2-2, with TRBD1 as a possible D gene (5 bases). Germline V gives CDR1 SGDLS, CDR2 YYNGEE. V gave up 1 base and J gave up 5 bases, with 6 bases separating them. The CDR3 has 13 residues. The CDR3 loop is CASSVRGTGELFF. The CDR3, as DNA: TGTGCCAGCAGCGTAAGGGGTACCGGGGAGCTGTTTTTT.

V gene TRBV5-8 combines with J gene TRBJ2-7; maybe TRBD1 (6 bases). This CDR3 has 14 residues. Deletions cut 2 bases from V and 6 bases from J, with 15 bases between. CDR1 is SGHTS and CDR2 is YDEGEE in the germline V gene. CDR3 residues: CASSLGQRALEQYF. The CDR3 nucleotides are TGTGCCAGCAGCTTAGGACAGAGGGCCCTCGAGCAGTACTTC.

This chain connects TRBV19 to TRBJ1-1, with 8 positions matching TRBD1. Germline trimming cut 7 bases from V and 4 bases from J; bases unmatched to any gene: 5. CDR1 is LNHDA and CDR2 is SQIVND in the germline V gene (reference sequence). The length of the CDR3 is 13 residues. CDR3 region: CASTGQGATEAFF. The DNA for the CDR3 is TGTGCCAGTACGGGTCAGGGGGCCACTGAAGCTTTCTTT.

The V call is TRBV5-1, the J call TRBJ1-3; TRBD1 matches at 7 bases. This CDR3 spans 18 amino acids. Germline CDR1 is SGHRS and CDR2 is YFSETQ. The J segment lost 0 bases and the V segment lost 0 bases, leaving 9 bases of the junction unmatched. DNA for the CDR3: TGCGCCAGCAGCTTGGACGCGCAGGGGGAATACTCTGGAAACACCATATATTTT. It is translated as CASSLDAQGEYSGNTIYF.

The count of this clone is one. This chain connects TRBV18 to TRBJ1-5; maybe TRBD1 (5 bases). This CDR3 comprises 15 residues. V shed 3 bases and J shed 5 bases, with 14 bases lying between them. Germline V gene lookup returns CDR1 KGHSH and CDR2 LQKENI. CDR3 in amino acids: CASSPGVQGDQPQHF. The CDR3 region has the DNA TGTGCCAGCTCACCGGGGGTCCAGGGCGATCAGCCCCAGCATTTT. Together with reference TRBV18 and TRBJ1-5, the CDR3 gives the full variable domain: NAGVMQNPRHLVRRRGQEARLRCSPMKGHSHVYWYRQLPEEGLKFMVYLQKENIIDESGMPKERFSAEFPKEGPSILRIQQVVRGDSAAYFCASSPGVQGDQPQHFGDGTRLSIL.